One TCR beta chain is described in this entry. Its antigen remains unidentified. Base-call qualities are not available, and no considerably larger clone is one nucleotide away. The library was made by the immunoSEQ multiplex PCR assay. The hsTCRB Kit was used according to the manufacturer's protocol to amplify rearranged TCR beta chain sequences. Sequencing of TCRB libraries was carried out on an Illumina MiSeq. The source study handled its data this way. The kit vendor's proprietary platform handled demultiplexing, trimming and gene mapping. The table was pulled from immuneACCESS by TCRdb, which kept in-frame rearrangements only. Such tables lose some clones; where checked, under half of the loss comes from unresolved V genes, and the rest has no known cause. V, J and clone size reflect that table, while D and trimming were determined from the DNA. This sample comprises 33,000 or so clones, 79% of them detected only once. Roughly 10% of the sample is held by the ten biggest clonotypes.

The data stem from a study of a mutant IDH1 vaccine in newly diagnosed glioma (dated by TCRdb to about 2021). As for the study more broadly: Vaccination started 4-6 weeks after radiotherapy alone, or was given together with temozolomide cycles in the groups whose treatment included chemotherapy. The approximately 30 treated patients were approximately 62% male and roughly 40% female, with a mean age of approximately 40 years. Before enrollment, patients had received standard therapy of radiotherapy alone, temozolomide alone, or radiochemotherapy with temozolomide; most received the combination. The week-35 safety follow-up took place at visit V12, and the week-47 end of study took place at visit V13. Peripheral blood was collected at six visits: V03 (baseline), V05, V07, V10, V12 and V13. Longitudinal TCRB deep sequencing was done for 25 treated patients, wherever samples were available for exploratory analyses.

In the paper's terms, the time point label means: week 35, safety follow-up. Each vaccine dose, consisting of 300 ug of a 20-mer mutant IDH1 peptide in Montanide, was administered subcutaneously with topical imiquimod. Patients received eight vaccinations in weeks 1, 3, 5, 7, 11, 15, 19 and 23, corresponding to visits V03 through V10. Newly diagnosed WHO grade 3 or 4 IDH1-mutant astrocytomas showing loss of nuclear ATRX were present in the donors. The samples were drawn from NOA16, a multicentre, single-arm, open-label phase I trial in Germany that tested a mutant IDH1 peptide vaccine in humans for the first time. Genomic DNA for TCRB sequencing was isolated from EDTA blood with the DNeasy Blood and Tissue Kit. The paper as a whole reports these results and caveats: Pseudoprogression seemed to be unrelated to changes in the top peripheral T cell clonotypes found by TCRB sequencing. Selection of PBMC samples for TCRB deep sequencing was based on availability. The authors stated that sample limitations prevented analyses of patient blood samples from being reproduced. Immune responses induced by the vaccine were seen in roughly 95% of patients across multiple MHC alleles.

For CDR1 and CDR2, the germline V gene lists SGHDT and YYEEEE. Spanning cysteine to phenylalanine, the CDR3 consists of 11 amino acids. The read is trimmed to its CDR3 DNA, 33 bases read in frame from base 1. Trimming removed 0 bases from V and 11 bases from J, leaving 8 bases between the germline ends. This TCR was recovered from a woman aged 25 to 39 with glioma. Some clones in this sample may be carry-over from other donors' samples. The chain is made from TRBV5-6 and TRBJ1-1; the D gene remains uncertain. Sample: PBMCs, taken from a glioma patient whose treatment included an IDH1 peptide vaccine. The sequenced DNA is TGTGCCAGCAGCTTGGCCGGTCACGCTTTCTTT. It codes for CASSLAGHAFF.